Listed below are T cell receptor beta chains from one sample, sequenced in a study of spatial heterogeneity in lung cancer. TCRdb re-called the 5' RACE reads through MiXCR, storing one row per CDR3 protein. This sample has approximately 40,000 distinct CDR3 sequences; roughly 5.5% occur once, and the top ten carry around 30%. Here the sequenced sample was PBMCs, taken at surgery. The receptors were gathered from a female donor with early-stage non-small cell lung cancer. CDR3s include the opening cysteine and the closing phenylalanine or tryptophan. Fields, in order: clone size, V gene, J gene, D gene, CDR3 DNA, CDR3 protein. A D gene is named only where the DNA matches it firmly. Rows give clone size only sometimes, using once, few, many, or a class for an expanded clone.

NA	TRBV20-1	TRBJ1-6	NA	TGCAGTACGGCTTTAATTAGGACGGATTCACCCCTCCACTTT	CSTALIRTDSPLHF
many	TRBV15	TRBJ2-1	TRBD1	TGTGCCACCAGCAGCGACAGGGTGCGGAGCTCCTACAATGAGCAGTTCTTC	CATSSDRVRSSYNEQFF
many	TRBV6-6	TRBJ1-2	NA	TGTGCCAGCAGTTACGGCCAGGATAGCTACACCTTC	CASSYGQDSYTF
NA	TRBV30	TRBJ1-1	NA	TGTGCCTGGAGGGATTTACTCCGGGGGCGCGGCACTGAAGCTTTCTTT	CAWRDLLRGRGTEAFF
few	TRBV18	TRBJ1-1	NA	TGTGCCAGCTCACCGAATAGAGACACTGAAGCTTTCTTT	CASSPNRDTEAFF
many	TRBV18	TRBJ2-7	TRBD1	TGTGCCAGCTCACCACGAGGGACAGGGGGCTTGTACGAGCAGTACTTC	CASSPRGTGGLYEQYF
many	TRBV13	TRBJ2-7	NA	TGTGCCAGCAGCTCCGGACATGACTACGAGCAGTACTTC	CASSSGHDYEQYF
NA	TRBV12-3/TRBV12-4	TRBJ1-5	NA	TGTGCCAGCAGTTTGCTACGTCAGCCCCAGCATTTT	CASSLLRQPQHF
many	TRBV5-1	TRBJ2-4	NA	TGCGCCAGCAGCTTGGACCCAAGGGCTTTTGACATTCAGTACTTC	CASSLDPRAFDIQYF
many	TRBV20-1	TRBJ2-7	NA	TGCAGTGCTAGCCGGGGGGCCAGGGGAACCTACGAGCAGTACTTC	CSASRGARGTYEQYF
many	TRBV4-3	TRBJ2-3	NA	TGCGCCAGCAGCCAAGTTTTCGGCAGGGGCACAGATACGCAGTATTTT	CASSQVFGRGTDTQYF
NA	TRBV20-1	TRBJ2-7	TRBD2	TGCAGTGCTATCAGCAGAACCCGGACTAGCGGATTCTACGAGCAGTACTTC	CSAISRTRTSGFYEQYF
many	TRBV6-1	TRBJ1-6	NA	TGTGCCAGCTCGGGTAGCTCCTATAATTCACCCCTCCACTTT	CASSGSSYNSPLHF
many	TRBV20-1	TRBJ2-7	NA	TGCAGTGCCCCTAGAGATAATTTCCACGAGCAGTACTTC	CSAPRDNFHEQYF
NA	TRBV6-1	TRBJ2-3	TRBD2	TGTGCCAGCAGCAGACAGAATAGGAGGCGGGAGGGTGGTGCAGATACGCAGTATTTT	CASSRQNRRREGGADTQYF
NA	TRBV5-3	TRBJ1-5	NA	TGTGCCAGAAGCTGTACATTCTATAGCAATCAGCCCCAGCATTTT	CARSCTFYSNQPQHF
many	TRBV5-4	TRBJ1-2	NA	TGTTCGCAGGGCAGGGATAACTATGGCTACACCTTC	CSQGRDNYGYTF
NA	TRBV20-1	TRBJ2-1	TRBD2	TGCAGTGCCGAGACTAGCGGGAGGTCAAATGAGCAGTTCTTC	CSAETSGRSNEQFF
few	TRBV28	TRBJ2-1	NA	TGTGCCAGCAGCGAATGGGATGAGCAGTTCTTC	CASSEWDEQFF
many	TRBV27	TRBJ2-5	TRBD1	TGTGCCAGCGGGGAGACAGGGCAAGAGACCCAGTACTTC	CASGETGQETQYF